This T cell receptor (beta chain) was identified in a study of monozygotic twins with cystic fibrosis. Across the study: Library input was approximately 3.1 micrograms of fragmented DNA, with 15 PCR cycles. Study-level findings and limits: Median Simpson clonality of approximately 0.0088 suggested naive T cells predominated.

Generated by immunoSEQ multiplex PCR, the TCRdb table keeps only in-frame clones and is missing some. The data hold about 14,000 clones, with approximately 92% observed a single time. As for this clone: Its matching antigen is unknown.

The trim removed 7 bases at V and 6 bases at J, leaving 8 bases unmatched. CDR1 and CDR2 from the germline V gene are MDHEN and SYDVKM. This CDR3 is 13 amino acids long. The chain uses TRBV28 and TRBJ1-2; TRBD1 matches at 7 bases. This clonotype was obtained from a girl aged 2-10 years with cystic fibrosis. The sequenced material came from blood. CDR3 amino acids: CASNHRGSDGYTF. Here the CDR3 DNA reads TGTGCCAGCAACCACAGGGGTAGCGATGGCTACACCTTC.